This T cell receptor (beta chain) was captured in a study of vaccination effects on CD4 cells after COVID-19. General study findings and limits: There was marked clonal contraction among infection- and vaccine-induced clones late after vaccination.

A word on this clone: Its antigen is currently unknown.

The table came from immunoSEQ multiplex PCR; TCRdb's copy has only in-frame clones and leaves some out. The table shows about 37,000 clones, with about 60% occurring only once. Germline trimming cut 3 bases from V and 4 bases from J; bases unmatched to any gene: 3. The CDR3 is made up of 17 amino acids. Per the germline V gene, CDR1 is KGHSH and CDR2 is LQKENI. ViraFEST expansion of antigen-specific CD4+ T cells with viral peptide pools preceded sequencing. The authors isolated CD4+ T cells after roughly eleven days of culture. People in the vaccine group had not been infected with SARS-CoV-2 before, and their nucleocapsid antibodies were negative.

The chain is built from TRBV18 and TRBJ2-2; the match to TRBD2 covers 15 bases. This TCR was sampled from a human donor who received a COVID-19 vaccine. The specimen comprised CD4+ T cells from PBMCs cultured with HCoV-OC43 spike peptides, sampled before COVID-19 vaccination. The subset: HCoV-OC43 spike overlapping peptide pool stimulation. The chain's CDR3 is CASSPSGLAGGTGELFF. The CDR3 DNA follows: TGTGCCAGCTCACCCTCGGGACTAGCGGGAGGCACCGGGGAGCTGTTTTTT.